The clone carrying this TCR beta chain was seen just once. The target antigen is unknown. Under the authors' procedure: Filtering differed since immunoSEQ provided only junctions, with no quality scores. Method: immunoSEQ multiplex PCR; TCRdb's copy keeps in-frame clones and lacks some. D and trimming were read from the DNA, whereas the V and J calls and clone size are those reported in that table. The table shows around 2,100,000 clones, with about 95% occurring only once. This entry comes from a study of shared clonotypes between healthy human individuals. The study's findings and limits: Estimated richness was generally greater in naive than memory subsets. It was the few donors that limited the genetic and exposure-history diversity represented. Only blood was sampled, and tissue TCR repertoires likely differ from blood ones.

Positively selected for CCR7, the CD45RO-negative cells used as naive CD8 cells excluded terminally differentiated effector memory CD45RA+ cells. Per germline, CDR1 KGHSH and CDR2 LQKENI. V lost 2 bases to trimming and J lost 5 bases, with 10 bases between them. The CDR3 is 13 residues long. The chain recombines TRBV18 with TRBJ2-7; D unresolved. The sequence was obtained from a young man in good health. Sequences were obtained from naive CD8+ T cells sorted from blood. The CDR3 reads CASSPDPWDEQYF. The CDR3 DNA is TGTGCCAGCTCACCAGACCCTTGGGACGAGCAGTACTTC.